This T cell receptor beta chain was observed in a study of shared T cell receptors in the human thymus. Clones were sequenced by immunoSEQ multiplex PCR, and TCRdb holds only the in-frame ones, with some missing. This table has over 450,000 clones, about 80% appearing once. CDR3 length: 13 residues. Germline CDR1 is GTSNPN and CDR2 is SVGIG (reference sequence). These data also formed part of another study, on human thymus T cells. That paper states: What related research reported was that thymic repertoires overlapped highly among unrelated individuals.

The V gene is TRBV30, the J gene TRBJ2-5; TRBD1 aligns across 7 bases. Near its end, the DNA agrees better with TRBJ2-7, so the J call may be wrong. The origin of this receptor is a boy under two years old with a congenital heart defect. The sample comprised thymocytes. This CDR3 is CAWDGTESYEQYF. The CDR3 DNA is TGTGCCTGGGACGGGACAGAGAGTTACGAGCAGTACTTC.